The T cell receptor (beta chain) described here comes from a study of cytomegalovirus exposure and HLA in healthy donors. In the study overall: As released early, the data held about 85 million unique TCRs from HLA-typed donors. General study points: Links to common viral pathogens appeared, in a later analysis, for several of the most significant clusters. An analysis was carried out at a later point. It showed that HLA-associated TCR beta chains were more clonally expanded than equally common non-associated chains. Rates of TCR association differed by HLA locus in a later analysis, with DRB1 highest and HLA-C lowest.

This clone was picked up one time. Its antigen is still unknown. PCR employed 60 Vbeta and 13 Jbeta primers. Assay used: immunoSEQ multiplex PCR; TCRdb lists only in-frame clones, some missing. The data contain around 160,000 clones, 80% of them singletons. The CDR3 extends over 14 amino acids. V lost 5 bases, J lost 6 bases, and 8 bases stayed unmatched. The germline gives CDR1 SEHNR, CDR2 FQNEAQ (reference sequence). The chain joins TRBV7-9 to TRBJ1-1; 8 bases agree with TRBD1. Sequencing used PBMCs. The receptor comes from a man aged 18 to 29 in good health and CMV-seropositive. In nucleotides, the CDR3 is TGTGCCAGCAGCCCCCCCGGGACAGGATCTGAAGCTTTCTTT. Translation: CASSPPGTGSEAFF.